The entry that follows covers one T cell receptor beta chain sequence. Its antigen is currently not known. Base qualities are not provided; no much larger clone lies one nucleotide away. Genomic DNA was isolated using the Qiagen DNeasy kit from unsorted PBMCs as well as from negatively selected CD4+ and CD8+ fractions. TCR beta CDR3 regions were subjected to amplification by immunoSEQ multiplex PCR with primers that anneal to V and J segments. Amplification bias was minimized using a synthetic immune receptor repertoire, and residual bias was removed computationally after sequencing. The original pipeline was this. Custom Python scripts were used to quantify repertoire diversity as the Shannon entropy index. Unsorted, CD4+ and CD8+ repertoires were examined separately, except in combined analyses, for which CD4+ and CD8+ sequences were merged in silico. Clonal expansion was defined as at least a 2-fold frequency increase after treatment relative to C1D1, with a pseudocount of 0.5 for undetected baseline clones. Clones with 0 or 1 copy at C1D1 were defined as singleton clones, while clones with 2 or more copies were defined as non-singleton clones. Clones expanded in unsorted samples were assigned a CD4+, CD8+ or unknown annotation through matching of protein sequences in sorted samples from the same patient. Wilcoxon tests were applied to paired samples to test diversity changes from C1D1 to C4D1. TCRdb re-hosts the immuneACCESS table, in-frame sequences only. Its copies lack some clones; in the studies checked, an unresolved V gene accounts for under half of them, and the cause for the rest is not known. For V, J and clone size, that table is used; D and trimming come from the DNA. The sample records around 65,000 clones, 85% to 90% of which are singletons. Of the sample, 15% falls within the top ten clones.

Trimming costs V 4 bases and J 3 bases, and their ends lie 12 bases apart. CDR3 length: 14 amino acids, cysteine to phenylalanine. Just CDR3 DNA is preserved here, 42 bases in frame from base 1. The germline V gene provides CDR1 MGHRA and CDR2 YSYEKL. This specimen belongs to a study of PD-1 blockade in classical Hodgkin lymphoma (dated by TCRdb to 2020 to 2021). As for the study more broadly: Nivolumab dosing was 3 mg/kg intravenously every 2 weeks, continuing until either disease progression or unacceptable toxicity. To define a peripheral blood immune signature of response to PD-1 blockade in classical Hodgkin lymphoma, the study combined TCR beta sequencing with CyTOF. Points the paper makes about the study in general: CD4+ but not CD8+ TCR diversity rose significantly by C4D1 (p=0.0027 vs p=0.16), most apparent in complete responders (p=0.02). Among trial patients, those achieving complete response had baseline diversity similar to that of newly diagnosed patients, while diversity was significantly lower in partial responders and progressors. Diversity was lower in patients who began nivolumab less than 1 year after ASCT, so these patients were left out of later analyses to avoid confounding by immune reconstitution. The study covered only a single clinical trial cohort, and the causes of the repertoire differences, possibly disease activity or prior therapy, were still not defined. Newly diagnosed patients were reported to have lower baseline TCR diversity than healthy donors, and relapsed/refractory patients were reported to have lower baseline TCR diversity still.

The sample's time point label, decoded: cycle 1 day 1 (C1D1), immediately before nivolumab initiation. Every trial patient had relapsed after autologous stem cell transplantation, and cohorts A, B and C differed in prior brentuximab vedotin exposure. The trial cohort included more than 55 patients with relapsed/refractory classical Hodgkin lymphoma, and each patient had a best overall response of complete response, partial response or progressive disease. Single-agent nivolumab was administered to trial patients in the multi-cohort phase II CheckMate 205 trial. Best overall response was determined by an independent review committee according to the 2007 International Working Group response criteria. Trial PBMCs were collected just before the start of nivolumab (C1D1) and during therapy at cycle 2 day 1 and cycle 4 day 1. After peripheral blood was drawn into 8 mL Vacutainer Cell Preparation Tubes, PBMCs were isolated by centrifugation and then cryopreserved.

The sequence is built from TRBV4-1 and TRBJ1-1; the best D guess is TRBD1, with 6 bases matching. The TCR comes from a human donor with classical Hodgkin lymphoma. Here the sequenced sample was peripheral blood mononuclear cells (PBMCs), taken at baseline. The CDR3 sequence is CASSPRDKYTEAFF. The base sequence is TGCGCCAGCAGCCCCCGGGACAAATACACTGAAGCTTTCTTT.